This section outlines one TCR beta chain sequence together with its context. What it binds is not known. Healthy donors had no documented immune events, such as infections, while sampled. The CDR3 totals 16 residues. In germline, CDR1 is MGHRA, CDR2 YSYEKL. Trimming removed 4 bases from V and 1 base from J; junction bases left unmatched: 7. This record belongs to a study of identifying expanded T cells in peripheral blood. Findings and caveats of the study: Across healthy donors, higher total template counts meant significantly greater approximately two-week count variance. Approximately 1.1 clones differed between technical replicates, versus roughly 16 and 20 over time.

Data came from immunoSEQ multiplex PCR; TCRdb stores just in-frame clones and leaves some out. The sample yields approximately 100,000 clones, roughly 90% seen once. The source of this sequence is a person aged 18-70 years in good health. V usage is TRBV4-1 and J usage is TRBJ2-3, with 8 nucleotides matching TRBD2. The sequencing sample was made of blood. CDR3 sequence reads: CASSPTSGIGTDTQYF. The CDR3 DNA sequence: TGCGCCAGCAGCCCAACTAGCGGAATCGGCACAGATACGCAGTATTTT.